These 23 T cell receptor beta chains originate from one sample sequenced in a study of chronic HIV infection and antiretroviral therapy. TCRdb recomputed calls from the 5' RACE reads with MiXCR, one row per CDR3 protein. The profile covers more than 25,000 distinct CDR3 sequences, with about 9.7% appearing a single time and about 2.4% taken by the ten largest. Sequenced input: peripheral blood. The receptors derive from an adult who had HIV and had not received antiretroviral therapy, or was an uninfected healthy control (not recorded which).

This clonotype was recorded many times. V and J are TRBV6-1 and TRBJ2-6; no firm D call. The length of the CDR3 is 15 residues. In germline, CDR1 is MNHNS, CDR2 SASEGT. V was trimmed by 8 bases and J by 0 bases, leaving 11 bases between them. CDR3 DNA sequence: TGTGCCAGCCGCTATACCGGCTCTGGGGCCAACGTCCTGACTTTC. Translated, it gives CASRYTGSGANVLTF.

The chain couples TRBV18 to TRBJ1-1; 10 nucleotides align to TRBD1. With 1 base clipped from V and 7 bases from J, the junction kept 3 bases outside the gene matches. The CDR3 runs 14 residues. From germline, CDR1 is KGHSH and CDR2 LQKENI. The CDR3 sequence: CASSPLDRGSEAFF. The CDR3 DNA is TGTGCCAGCTCACCACTGGACAGGGGGAGTGAAGCTTTCTTT.

This clonotype showed up many times. The chain uses TRBV29-1 and TRBJ1-5; TRBD1 agrees at 8 bases. With V trimmed by 7 bases and J by 2 bases, 1 base remained unmatched. Germline V CDR1 and CDR2: SQVTM, ANQGSEA. This CDR3 region has 12 residues. The CDR3 reads CSAGGRNQPQHF. In nucleotides, the CDR3 is TGCAGCGCAGGGGGCCGCAATCAGCCCCAGCATTTT.

This clonotype occurred many times. The chain recombines TRBV18 with TRBJ2-1, with no clear D. This CDR3 has 14 residues. Germline V CDR1 and CDR2: KGHSH, LQKENI. V was trimmed by 1 base and J by 6 bases, leaving 10 bases between them. CDR3 DNA sequence: TGTGCCAGCTCACCACTAAACAGTCGCAATGAGCAGTTCTTC. Protein product: CASSPLNSRNEQFF. Filled out from reference TRBV18 and TRBJ2-1, the complete variable domain reads NAGVMQNPRHLVRRRGQEARLRCSPMKGHSHVYWYRQLPEEGLKFMVYLQKENIIDESGMPKERFSAEFPKEGPSILRIQQVVRGDSAAYFCASSPLNSRNEQFFGPGTRLTVL.

This clonotype was counted many times. V and J are TRBV7-3 and TRBJ2-3; 8 nucleotides align to TRBD2. This CDR3 has 15 residues. Unmatched junction bases numbered 6, after V lost 5 bases and J lost 2 bases. Germline V gene data show CDR1 as SGHTA and CDR2 as FQGTGA. The CDR3 region is CASSPSGSLTDTQYF. CDR3 DNA sequence: TGTGCCAGCAGCCCTAGCGGGTCCCTCACAGATACGCAGTATTTT.

In its sample, this clonotype was seen a few times. The CDR3 protein is CASSVKASVYNEQFF. The CDR3 DNA follows: TGCGCCAGCAGTGTAAAGGCTAGCGTCTACAATGAGCAGTTCTTC. This chain connects TRBV10-2 to TRBJ2-1; a weak D match, TRBD2 (6 bases). CDR3 size: 15 residues. Germline V CDR1 and CDR2: WSHSY, SAAADI. V was pared by 4 bases and J by 3 bases, with 13 bases between.

This clonotype was observed a handful of times. The CDR3 DNA reads TGCAGCGTTGAAGGAGGTGACAGGGGCCGCAATGAGCAGTTCTTC. Encoded protein: CSVEGGDRGRNEQFF. The chain employs TRBV29-1 and TRBJ2-1; 8 bases align to TRBD1. Germline V gene sequence: CDR1 SQVTM, CDR2 ANQGSEA. V was pared by 1 base and J by 6 bases, with 8 bases of the junction left unmatched. The CDR3 spans 15 residues.

CDR3 DNA sequence: TGTGCCAGCAGTGACTCGGTAGGGGCCACAGATACGCAGTATTTT. The encoded protein is CASSDSVGATDTQYF. V and J are TRBV6-4 and TRBJ2-3, with D perhaps TRBD1 (5 bases). Trimming removed 0 bases at V and 2 bases at J, with 9 bases between. The length of the CDR3 is 15 residues. Germline V gene data show CDR1 as MRHNA and CDR2 as SNTAGT.

This clonotype was detected many times. The CDR3 loop is CAISGDRDSYEQYF. DNA of the CDR3: TGTGCCATCAGTGGGGACAGGGACTCCTACGAGCAGTACTTC. The chain carries TRBV10-3 and TRBJ2-7; 9 positions agree with TRBD1. CDR3 length: 14 residues. Germline lookup yields CDR1 ENHRY and CDR2 SYGVKD. Germline trimming cut 4 bases from V and 0 bases from J; bases unmatched to any gene: 1.

There are many counts of this clonotype. The genes are TRBV29-1 and TRBJ1-1; D not certain. Trimming pared 6 bases from V and 2 bases from J, leaving 19 bases between. Germline CDR1 is SQVTM and CDR2 is ANQGSEA. This CDR3 region has 15 residues. Here the CDR3 DNA reads TGCAGCGTAGTCCCATTGTTGTCGGCCAACACTGAAGCTTTCTTT. This encodes CSVVPLLSANTEAFF.

This clonotype was counted between two and nine times. This chain connects TRBV6-1 to TRBJ1-5, with D perhaps matching TRBD1 (6 bases). In germline, CDR1 is MNHNS, CDR2 SASEGT. Trimming removed 1 base from V and 4 bases from J, with 14 bases in between. CDR3 length equals 16 residues. The CDR3 is CASSEGTAWVNQPQHF. CDR3 in DNA: TGTGCCAGCAGTGAAGGGACAGCCTGGGTGAATCAGCCCCAGCATTTT.

This clonotype turned up a few times. The V gene is TRBV9, the J gene TRBJ1-1; D remains ambiguous. CDR3 length: 14 residues. V lost 1 base, J lost 1 base, and 8 bases lay in between. Germline-derived CDR1 and CDR2 are SGDLS and YYNGEE. The CDR3 loop reads CASSVNQQNTEAFF. CDR3 bases: TGTGCCAGCAGCGTAAATCAACAGAACACTGAAGCTTTCTTT.

This clonotype came up a few times. V usage is TRBV10-1 and J usage is TRBJ2-2, with 8 bases identical to TRBD1. This CDR3 comprises 15 residues. Germline CDR1 and CDR2: WNHNN and SYGVQD (reference sequence). The J segment lost 1 base and the V segment lost 4 bases, leaving 2 bases of the junction unmatched. The CDR3 DNA reads as TGCGCCAGCAGTGGGGACAGGTTGAACACCGGGGAGCTGTTTTTT. Protein product: CASSGDRLNTGELFF.

The table lists this clonotype with a few counts. The J gene is TRBJ2-7, the V gene TRBV2, with D tentatively TRBD1 (5 bases). The CDR3 loop spans 12 amino acids. Germline V gene sequence: CDR1 SNHLY, CDR2 FYNNEI. Between the trimmed V and J ends, which lost 6 bases and 4 bases, there was a span of 10 bases. The chain's CDR3 is CASRVAGYEQYF. As DNA, the CDR3 is TGTGCCAGCAGAGTTGCAGGGTACGAGCAGTACTTC.

Only a few counts were recorded for this clonotype. The J gene is TRBJ2-7, the V gene TRBV2; D perhaps matches TRBD1 (6 bases). In germline, CDR1 is SNHLY, CDR2 FYNNEI. The CDR3 is 13 amino acids. Trimming left V 7 bases short and J 4 bases short, with 14 bases between. CDR3 sequence reads: CASNTGKGYEQYF. The DNA for the CDR3 is TGTGCCAGCAACACAGGGAAGGGTTACGAGCAGTACTTC.

This clonotype was detected once. V is TRBV3-1 and J is TRBJ2-2, with D unclear. CDR3 length: 14 residues. CDR1 and CDR2 (germline): LGHDT, YNNKEL (reference sequence). Trimming stripped 3 bases from V and 1 base from J, with 6 bases between. The CDR3 nucleotides are TGTGCCAGCAGCCACACGCGGAACACCGGGGAGCTGTTTTTT. Residues: CASSHTRNTGELFF.

Ten or more counts support this clonotype. V and J are TRBV4-2 and TRBJ2-7; 7 nucleotides match TRBD2. This CDR3 contains 16 residues. The V segment lost 1 base and the J segment 0 bases; nucleotides outside the gene matches: 6. The V gene's germline CDR1 is LGHNA and CDR2 YNFKEQ. The DNA for the CDR3 is TGTGCCAGCAGCCAAGGCCCGAGCGGGGACTCCTACGAGCAGTACTTC. Amino acid sequence: CASSQGPSGDSYEQYF.

This clonotype has at least ten counts. The chain combines TRBV10-3 with TRBJ1-1; unclear D gene. The germline V gene has CDR1 ENHRY and CDR2 SYGVKD. Trimming removed 3 bases at V and 1 base at J, with 6 bases between. The CDR3 covers 13 residues. The CDR3 spells CAISDQGNTEAFF. CDR3 in DNA: TGTGCCATCAGTGATCAAGGGAACACTGAAGCTTTCTTT.

This clonotype was counted ten times or more. Germline and junction disagree at one end, which may indicate a read error. The V call is TRBV4-3, the J call TRBJ2-7, with D uncertain. The CDR3 runs to 14 residues. Germline V gives CDR1 LGHNA, CDR2 YSLEER. The CDR3 DNA follows: TGCGCCAGCAGCCAAGTTGTTGGGCTTGCAGATTTCCGCTTC. It codes for CASSQVVGLADFRF.

The chain uses TRBV20-1 and TRBJ1-1, with D possibly matching TRBD1 (5 bases). Germline values: CDR1 DFQATT, CDR2 SNEGSKA (reference sequence). V shed 5 bases and J shed 4 bases, with 11 bases lying between them. The CDR3 is 12 residues long. The CDR3 region is CSAPTDTTEAFF. The CDR3 bases are TGCAGTGCTCCGACAGATACCACTGAAGCTTTCTTT.

The V gene is TRBV7-8, the J gene TRBJ2-7, with TRBD2 matching over 13 bases. The CDR3 covers 16 residues. The V gene end was trimmed by 5 bases and the J gene end by 6 bases; junction bases not matched to a gene: 10. Germline CDR1 SGHVS, CDR2 FQNEAQ. CDR3 bases: TGTGCCAGCAGCCCCTGGACTAGCGGGAGTGTTGGCGAGCAGTACTTC. Translation gives CASSPWTSGSVGEQYF.

This clonotype was seen only a few times. J is TRBJ2-7 and V is TRBV6-2 or TRBV6-3; the D is unclear. This CDR3 has 12 residues. The germline CDR1 and CDR2 sequences are MNHEY and SVGEGT. The ends were cut back, 0 bases at V and 6 bases at J, with 6 bases in the middle. The CDR3 protein is CASSYSSREQYF. The CDR3 DNA reads as TGTGCCAGCAGTTACTCGAGTCGCGAGCAGTACTTC.

This clonotype occurred a few times. The CDR3 coding sequence is TGTGCCAGCAGTTTCAGCGGGAGGGCCAAGTACGGGGAGCTGTTTTTT. It specifies CASSFSGRAKYGELFF. V and J are TRBV6-2 or TRBV6-3 and TRBJ2-2, with 10 bases identical to TRBD2. Unmatched junction bases numbered 9, after V lost 4 bases and J lost 7 bases. This CDR3 has 16 residues. The germline CDR1 and CDR2 sequences are MNHEY and SVGEGT.